This passage covers 19 T cell receptor beta chains from one sample sequenced in a study of blood T cell repertoires in COVID-19. Method: immunoSEQ multiplex PCR; TCRdb's copy keeps in-frame clones and lacks some. The data hold some 95,000 clones, with 70% to 90% observed a single time. Sequenced sample: peripheral blood. All receptors come from a man at least 80 years old with active or convalescent COVID-19.

The J gene is TRBJ2-7, the V gene TRBV10-3; 15 positions match TRBD2. This CDR3 region has 16 residues. Trimming removed 5 bases from V and 4 bases from J; junction bases left unmatched: 6. CDR1 is ENHRY and CDR2 is SYGVKD in the germline V gene. CDR3 in amino acids: CAISNAGTSGRYEQYF. DNA of the CDR3: TGTGCCATCAGTAACGCCGGGACTAGCGGGAGGTACGAGCAGTACTTC.

The CDR3 reads CASSASVHEQFF. The DNA of the CDR3 is TGTGCCAGCTCAGCTAGTGTCCATGAGCAGTTCTTC. This rearrangement joins TRBV18 to TRBJ2-1, with no clear D. V dropped 5 bases and J dropped 8 bases, with 10 bases sitting between them. Germline lookup yields CDR1 KGHSH and CDR2 LQKENI. CDR3 size: 12 residues.

Only one count was recorded for this clone. The sample holds other DNA sequences that translate to the same CDR3. The rearrangement joins TRBV9 to TRBJ2-3; no clear D. V was shortened by 0 bases and J by 0 bases, with 8 bases between the two germline ends. This CDR3 contains 15 residues. Germline CDR1 SGDLS, CDR2 YYNGEE. The CDR3 loop reads CASSVAGTSTDTQYF. The CDR3 DNA follows: TGTGCCAGCAGCGTAGCTGGCACGAGCACAGATACGCAGTATTTT.

The J gene is TRBJ1-1, the V gene TRBV5-4, with 8 nucleotides matching TRBD1. V dropped 3 bases and J dropped 7; count of bases not matched to a gene: 8. The CDR3 extends over 14 amino acids. Germline V CDR1 and CDR2: SGHNT, YYREEE (reference sequence). This chain's CDR3 is CASSYDRGLGEAFF. The DNA for the CDR3 is TGTGCCAGCAGCTACGACAGGGGTCTCGGTGAAGCTTTCTTT. Full variable domain (remainder filled in from reference TRBV5-4 and TRBJ1-1): ETGVTQSPTHLIKTRGQQVTLRCSSQSGHNTVSWYQQALGQGPQFIFQYYREEENGRGNFPPRFSGLQFPNYSSELNVNALELDDSALYLCASSYDRGLGEAFFGQGTRLTVV.

The rearrangement links TRBV10-3 to TRBJ2-1, with D uncertain. This CDR3 has 16 residues. From germline, CDR1 is ENHRY and CDR2 SYGVKD. Trimming left V 3 bases short and J 7 bases short, with 19 bases between. Here the CDR3 DNA reads TGTGCCATCAGTGAACCCGCCCCCCGCGGAGTGAATGAGCAGTTCTTC. Amino acids: CAISEPAPRGVNEQFF.

The rearrangement links TRBV18 to TRBJ1-2; TRBD1 might be the D (5 bases). V lost 5 bases and J 3 bases, leaving 10 bases between the germline ends. This CDR3 has 13 residues. CDR1 and CDR2 from the germline V gene are KGHSH and LQKENI. The CDR3 sequence: CASSTTADYGYTF. The CDR3 nucleotides are TGTGCCAGCTCAACGACAGCAGACTATGGCTACACCTTC.

The table lists this clone with a count of one. This chain joins TRBV7-3 and TRBJ2-2; no clear D. V lost 8 bases to trimming and J lost 3 bases, with 13 bases between them. This CDR3 region has 14 residues. Germline CDR1 is SGHTA and CDR2 is FQGTGA. The CDR3 DNA is TGTGCCAGCGGCCCGAGACACGACACCGGGGAGCTGTTTTTT. It translates to CASGPRHDTGELFF.

V usage is TRBV27 and J usage is TRBJ2-7, with D tentatively TRBD2 (6 bases). The CDR3 is 15 amino acids. Germline values: CDR1 MNHEY, CDR2 SMNVEV (reference sequence). Trimming pared 0 bases from V and 2 bases from J, leaving 11 bases between. The CDR3 nucleotides are TGTGCCAGCAGTTTATCTGGTAGCGGCCCCTACGAGCAGTACTTC. Its translation: CASSLSGSGPYEQYF.

The V gene is TRBV27, the J gene TRBJ2-1; 10 bases line up with TRBD2. Germline CDR1 MNHEY, CDR2 SMNVEV (reference sequence). J was trimmed by 4 bases and V by 0 bases; bases with no gene match: 3. The CDR3 covers 16 residues. The CDR3 loop reads CASSLSLLAGYNEQFF. The CDR3 DNA follows: TGTGCCAGCAGTTTATCGCTACTAGCGGGGTACAATGAGCAGTTCTTC.

J is TRBJ1-2 and V is TRBV4-1, with unresolved D. V lost 2 bases to trimming and J lost 12 bases, with 22 bases between them. The CDR3 covers 15 residues. CDR1 MGHRA and CDR2 YSYEKL come from the germline V gene. The CDR3 sequence: CASSQSLSLPLLDTF. In DNA, the CDR3 is TGCGCCAGCAGCCAATCTCTCTCGCTCCCGCTATTGGACACCTTC.

The J gene is TRBJ1-6, the V gene TRBV19; 7 bases agree with TRBD1. The CDR3 length is 14 residues. Germline values: CDR1 LNHDA, CDR2 SQIVND (reference sequence). Trimming removed 7 bases from V and 6 bases from J; junction bases left unmatched: 6. The CDR3 bases are TGTGCCAGTACTACCCGGGACAGTAATTCACCCCTCCACTTT. Translating gives CASTTRDSNSPLHF.

The chain carries TRBV30 and TRBJ1-6; the match to TRBD1 covers 11 bases. The ends lost 5 bases at V and 6 bases at J; junction bases unmatched: 6. The germline CDR1 and CDR2 sequences are GTSNPN and SVGIG (reference sequence). CDR3 size: 15 residues. CDR3 sequence (DNA): TGTGCCTGGGCCACCGGGACAGGGGGTAATTCACCCCTCCACTTT. This encodes CAWATGTGGNSPLHF.

V gene TRBV19 combines with J gene TRBJ2-1; TRBD2 agrees at 9 bases. The V and J ends lost 8 bases and 2 bases, in that order; junction bases with no gene match: 7. CDR1 is LNHDA and CDR2 is SQIVND in the germline V gene (reference sequence). This CDR3 contains 15 residues. In nucleotides, the CDR3 is TGTGCCAGTGGCCGCGGGAGGGATCCCTACAATGAGCAGTTCTTC. Its protein is CASGRGRDPYNEQFF. The variable domain in full, completed from reference TRBV19 and TRBJ2-1, reads DGGITQSPKYLFRKEGQNVTLSCEQNLNHDAMYWYRQDPGQGLRLIYYSQIVNDFQKGDIAEGYSVSREKKESFPLTVTSAQKNPTAFYLCASGRGRDPYNEQFFGPGTRLTVL.

The chain links TRBV12-5 to TRBJ2-1, with 7 bases that match TRBD2. The CDR3 loop spans 13 amino acids. Germline CDR1 LGHNT, CDR2 FRNRAP. Trimming cost V 6 bases and J 12 bases; bases outside gene matches: 11. The CDR3 region is CASGHGAGGVQFF. DNA of the CDR3: TGTGCTAGTGGCCATGGCGCTGGGGGGGTGCAGTTCTTC. Complete variable domain (other parts from reference TRBV12-5 and TRBJ2-1): DARVTQTPRHKVTEMGQEVTMRCQPILGHNTVFWYRQTMMQGLELLAYFRNRAPLDDSGMPKDRFSAEMPDATLATLKIQPSEPRDSAVYFCASGHGAGGVQFFGPGTRLTVL.

The chain recombines TRBV28 with TRBJ1-1; TRBD1 matches at 7 bases. Germline lookup yields CDR1 MDHEN and CDR2 SYDVKM. J lost 2 bases, V lost 6 bases, and 6 bases had no gene match. CDR3 size: 14 residues. In DNA, the CDR3 is TGTGCCAGCAGATCACAGGGGCTAAACACTGAAGCTTTCTTT. Translated, it gives CASRSQGLNTEAFF. The variable domain in full, completed from reference TRBV28 and TRBJ1-1, reads DVKVTQSSRYLVKRTGEKVFLECVQDMDHENMFWYRQDPGLGLRLIYFSYDVKMKEKGDIPEGYSVSREKKERFSLILESASTNQTSMYLCASRSQGLNTEAFFGQGTRLTVV.

The chain recombines TRBV29-1 with TRBJ2-3; D might be TRBD2 (6 bases). The CDR3 length is 15 residues. Germline V gene data show CDR1 as SQVTM and CDR2 as ANQGSEA. Trimming stripped 0 bases from V and 1 base from J, with 11 bases between. CDR3 sequence: CSVEEAGLGTDTQYF. CDR3 coding DNA: TGCAGCGTTGAAGAGGCGGGATTGGGCACAGATACGCAGTATTTT.

The chain has TRBV5-8 and TRBJ1-2; D may be TRBD1 (6 bases). The CDR3 covers 12 residues. Trimming stripped 1 base from V and 8 bases from J, with 9 bases between. Germline CDR1 reads SGHTS; CDR2 reads YDEGEE. The CDR3: CASSLTGRGYTF. The CDR3 nucleotides are TGTGCCAGCAGCTTGACAGGGCGGGGCTACACCTTC.

This chain uses TRBV6-2 or TRBV6-3 with TRBJ2-7; D is uncertain. CDR3 length: 14 residues. Between the trimmed V and J ends, which lost 2 bases and 5 bases, there was a span of 13 bases. The germline CDR1 and CDR2 sequences are MNHEY and SVGEGT. The DNA of the CDR3 is TGTGCCAGCAGTTACGGGCTAAAGGTCCACGAGCAGTACTTC. It is translated as CASSYGLKVHEQYF.

The chain combines TRBV7-2 with TRBJ2-1, with D uncertain. The CDR3 has 17 amino acids. Trimming took 3 bases from V and 3 from J, leaving 18 bases between them. From germline, CDR1 is SGHTA and CDR2 FQGNSA. CDR3 DNA sequence: TGTGCCAGCAGCTTTTCGTCGCGGAGAGACTTCTACAATGAGCAGTTCTTC. This codes for CASSFSSRRDFYNEQFF.